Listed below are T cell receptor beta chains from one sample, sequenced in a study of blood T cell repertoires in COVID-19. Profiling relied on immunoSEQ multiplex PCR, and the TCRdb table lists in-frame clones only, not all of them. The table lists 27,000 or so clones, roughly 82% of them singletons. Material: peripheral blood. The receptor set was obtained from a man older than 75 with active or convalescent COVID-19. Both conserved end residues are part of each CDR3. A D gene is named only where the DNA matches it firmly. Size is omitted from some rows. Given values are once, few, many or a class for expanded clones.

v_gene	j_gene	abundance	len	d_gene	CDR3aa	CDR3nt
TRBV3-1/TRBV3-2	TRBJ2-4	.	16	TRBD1	CASSSQDRGAKNIQYF	TGTGCCAGCAGCAGCCAGGACAGGGGAGCCAAAAACATTCAGTACTTC
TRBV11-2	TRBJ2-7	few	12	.	CASQGYSYEQYF	TGTGCCAGTCAGGGGTACTCCTACGAGCAGTACTTC
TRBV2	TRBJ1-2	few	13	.	CASSVATVDGYTF	TGTGCCAGCAGCGTTGCGACAGTTGATGGCTACACCTTC
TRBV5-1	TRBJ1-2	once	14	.	CASSLGTGFYGYTF	TGCGCCAGCAGCTTGGGCACAGGATTTTATGGCTACACCTTC
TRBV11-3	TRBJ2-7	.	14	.	CASSITTGPYEQYF	TGTGCCAGCAGCATAACTACCGGCCCCTACGAGCAGTACTTC
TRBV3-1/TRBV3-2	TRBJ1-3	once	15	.	CASSQGRSSGNTIYF	TGTGCCAGCAGCCAAGGGCGGTCCTCTGGAAACACCATATATTTT
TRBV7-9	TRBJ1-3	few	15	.	CASSRILGGGNTIYF	TGTGCCAGCAGCCGTATCCTGGGAGGGGGAAACACCATATATTTT
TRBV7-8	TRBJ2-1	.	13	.	CASSLPPFNEQFF	TGTGCCAGCAGCTTACCCCCTTTCAATGAGCAGTTCTTC
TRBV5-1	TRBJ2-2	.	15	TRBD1	CASSRDRGNPGELFF	TGCGCCAGCAGCCGGGACAGGGGGAACCCCGGGGAGCTGTTTTTT
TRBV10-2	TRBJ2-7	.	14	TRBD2	CASSEASGAYEQYF	TGCGCCAGCAGTGAGGCTAGCGGTGCCTACGAGCAGTACTTC
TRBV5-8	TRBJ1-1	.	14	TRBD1	CASSRRQGNTEAFF	TGTGCCAGCAGCCGCCGACAGGGGAACACTGAAGCTTTCTTT
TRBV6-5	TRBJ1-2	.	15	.	CASSPRRTDDYGYTF	TGTGCCAGCAGTCCCCGACGTACAGACGACTATGGCTACACCTTC
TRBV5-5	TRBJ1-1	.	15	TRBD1	CASRRDRSSNTEAFF	TGTGCCAGCAGACGGGACAGAAGTTCGAACACTGAAGCTTTCTTT
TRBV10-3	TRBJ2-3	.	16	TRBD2	CAISPGLAGSTDTQYF	TGTGCCATCAGCCCCGGGCTAGCGGGGTCCACAGATACGCAGTATTTT
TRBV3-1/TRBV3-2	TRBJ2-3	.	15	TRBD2	CASSPGTSGLDTQYF	TGTGCCAGCAGCCCCGGGACTAGCGGGTTGGATACGCAGTATTTT
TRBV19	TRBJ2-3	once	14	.	CAPGERAFTDTQYF	TGTGCCCCCGGGGAGAGGGCTTTCACAGATACGCAGTATTTT
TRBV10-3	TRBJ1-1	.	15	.	CAISESISGGAEAFF	TGTGCCATCAGTGAGTCGATATCGGGGGGCGCGGAAGCTTTCTTT
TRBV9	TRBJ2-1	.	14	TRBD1	CASLKDRSYNEQFF	TGTGCCAGTCTTAAGGACAGGTCCTACAATGAGCAGTTCTTC
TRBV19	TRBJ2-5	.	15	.	CASSIATLIGETQYF	TGTGCCAGTAGTATAGCTACTCTCATCGGGGAGACCCAGTACTTC
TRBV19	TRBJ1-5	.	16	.	CASSIDRRGYNQPQHF	TGTGCCAGTAGTATAGATCGCAGGGGTTACAATCAGCCCCAGCATTTT
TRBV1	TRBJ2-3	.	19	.	CTSSHRGFMSGQSTDTQYF	TGCACCAGCAGCCATCGTGGGTTTATGAGCGGGCAAAGCACAGATACGCAGTATTTT
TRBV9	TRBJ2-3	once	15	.	CASSPGQGRADTQYF	TGTGCCAGCAGCCCGGGACAAGGTCGCGCAGATACGCAGTATTTT
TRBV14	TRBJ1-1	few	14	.	CASSRDTSNTEAFF	TGTGCCAGCAGCCGGGACACCTCGAACACTGAAGCTTTCTTT
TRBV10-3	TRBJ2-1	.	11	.	CAASSLNEQFF	TGTGCCGCAAGTAGTCTCAATGAGCAGTTCTTC
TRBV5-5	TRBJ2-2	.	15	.	CASRQDRSNTGELFF	TGTGCCAGCAGGCAGGACAGAAGTAACACCGGGGAGCTGTTTTTT
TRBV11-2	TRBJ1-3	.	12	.	CASSLMTGTIYF	TGTGCCAGCAGCTTAATGACAGGCACCATATATTTT
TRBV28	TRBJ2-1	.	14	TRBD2	CASSLSSGYNEQFF	TGTGCCAGCAGTTTATCTAGCGGGTACAATGAGCAGTTCTTC
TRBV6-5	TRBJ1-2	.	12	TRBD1	CASSWTGDGYTF	TGTGCCAGCAGTTGGACAGGGGATGGCTACACCTTC
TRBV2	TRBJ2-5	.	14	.	CASMARWRQETQYF	TGTGCCAGCATGGCAAGGTGGAGGCAAGAGACCCAGTACTTC
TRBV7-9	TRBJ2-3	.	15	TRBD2	CASSYGLAQGDTQYF	TGTGCCAGCAGCTACGGACTAGCTCAGGGCGATACGCAGTATTTT
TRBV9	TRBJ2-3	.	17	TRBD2	CASSALPGLAGVDTQYF	TGTGCCAGCAGCGCTCTTCCGGGACTAGCGGGGGTGGATACGCAGTATTTT
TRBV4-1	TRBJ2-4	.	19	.	CASSQVWFRLGRGKNIQYF	TGCGCCAGCAGCCAAGTTTGGTTTCGACTAGGGCGGGGAAAAAACATTCAGTACTTC
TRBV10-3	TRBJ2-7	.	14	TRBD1	CAIRPGQGPDEQYF	TGTGCCATCAGGCCGGGACAGGGTCCCGACGAGCAGTACTTC
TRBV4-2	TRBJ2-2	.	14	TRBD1	CASSLTGGTGELFF	TGTGCCAGCAGCCTCACAGGGGGCACCGGGGAGCTGTTTTTT
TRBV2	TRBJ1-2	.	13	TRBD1	CASRGGTGGGYTF	TGTGCCAGCAGGGGCGGGACAGGCGGCGGCTACACCTTC
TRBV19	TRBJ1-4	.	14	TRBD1	CASRRTGGGEKLFF	TGTGCCAGTAGGCGGACAGGGGGCGGTGAAAAACTGTTTTTT
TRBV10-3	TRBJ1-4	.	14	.	CAISETRQSEKLFF	TGTGCCATCAGTGAGACTCGACAGAGCGAAAAACTGTTTTTT
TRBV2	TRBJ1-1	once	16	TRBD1	CASRARQGLTRTEAFF	TGTGCCAGCAGAGCCCGACAGGGTCTCACAAGGACTGAAGCTTTCTTT
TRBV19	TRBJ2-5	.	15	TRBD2	CASSNPAGDVETQYF	TGTGCCAGTAGTAACCCAGCGGGGGACGTGGAGACCCAGTACTTC
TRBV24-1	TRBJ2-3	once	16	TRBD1	CATSDRTGGKVDTQYF	TGTGCCACCAGTGATCGGACAGGGGGCAAGGTAGATACGCAGTATTTT
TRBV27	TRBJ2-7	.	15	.	CASSSRGEDSYEQYF	TGTGCCAGCAGCTCCCGGGGAGAGGACTCCTACGAGCAGTACTTC
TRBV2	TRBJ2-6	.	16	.	CASSEGGGAGANVLTF	TGTGCCAGCAGTGAAGGAGGAGGGGCCGGGGCCAACGTCCTGACTTTC
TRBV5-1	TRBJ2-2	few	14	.	CASSLRRQTGELFF	TGCGCCAGCAGCTTACGGCGACAGACCGGGGAGCTGTTTTTT
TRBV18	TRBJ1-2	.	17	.	CASSPQGRYISNYGYTF	TGTGCCAGCTCACCGCAGGGGAGATACATCTCTAACTATGGCTACACCTTC
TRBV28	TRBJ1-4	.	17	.	CASPPGRRIATNEKLFF	TGTGCCAGTCCACCGGGAAGGAGGATAGCAACTAATGAAAAACTGTTTTTT
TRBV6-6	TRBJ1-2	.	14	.	CASSSITGLQGYTF	TGTGCCAGCAGCTCTATAACAGGGTTGCAAGGCTACACCTTC